This T cell receptor (beta chain) was found in a study of T cells in Graves' hyperthyroidism and ophthalmopathy. Regions amplified from RNA transcripts were the TCR beta CDR3 regions. Researchers ran a first-round RT-PCR on the TCR CDR3 using the HTBI primer set. TCRdb called the multiplex PCR reads again in MiXCR, with one record for every CDR3 protein. The top ten clones hold roughly 30% of a sample with about 680,000 distinct CDR3 sequences, 30% to 40% of them seen once. This clonotype occurred many times. Its target is not known. Graves' hyperthyroidism is called stable when ophthalmopathy does not progress within 18 months. Study results and limitations: Ophthalmopathy got predicted by the model a median about 6.7 months before its onset.

This CDR3 spans 13 amino acids. Germline V gene sequence: CDR1 MGHDK, CDR2 SYGVNS. V lost 1 base to trimming and J lost 7 bases; unmatched junction nucleotides: 0. The chain uses TRBV25-1 and TRBJ1-5; 8 bases line up with TRBD1. The sequencing input was blood. The TCR was taken from a woman in her forties with Graves' hyperthyroidism. Here the CDR3 reads CASSESGGQPQHF. The CDR3 coding sequence is TGTGCCAGCAGTGAATCAGGGGGCCAGCCCCAGCATTTT. Full variable domain (remainder filled in from reference TRBV25-1 and TRBJ1-5): EADIYQTPRYLVIGTGKKITLECSQTMGHDKMYWYQQDPGMELHLIHYSYGVNSTEKGDLSSESTVSRIRTEHFPLTLESARPSHTSQYLCASSESGGQPQHFGDGTRLSIL.